This T cell receptor beta chain was recovered during a study of cytomegalovirus exposure and HLA in healthy donors. Amplification used 60 Vbeta primers and 13 Jbeta primers. Generated by immunoSEQ multiplex PCR, the TCRdb table keeps only in-frame clones and is missing some. The sample holds about 240,000 clones; 80% to 85% are singletons and the top ten take less than 9%. Germline V gene data show CDR1 as SNHLY and CDR2 as FYNNEI. The V and J ends lost 2 bases and 3 bases, in that order; junction bases with no gene match: 5. This CDR3 has 16 amino acids. Sequenced: PBMCs. The TCR sequence derives from a woman aged 60-75 years in good health and CMV-seropositive. The rearrangement joins TRBV2 to TRBJ2-1, with TRBD2 matching over 9 bases. CDR3 bases: TGTGCCAGCAGTGAATCCGCGGGAGGGATCTACAATGAGCAGTTCTTC. It codes for CASSESAGGIYNEQFF.